This TCR beta chain was captured by sequencing in a study of T cells in localized non-small cell lung cancer. Trimming removed 7 bases from V and 2 bases from J; junction bases left unmatched: 4. Germline assignment: CDR1 SGHDT and CDR2 YYEEEE. The CDR3 extends over 13 amino acids. The table came from immunoSEQ multiplex PCR; TCRdb's copy has only in-frame clones and leaves some out. Found here are 30,000 to 40,000 clones, roughly 90% of them singletons; the top ten hold 3.5% to 5%. This sequence was found in a man aged 35 to 69 with stage I lung adenocarcinoma. This sequence joins TRBV5-6 and TRBJ1-2; TRBD1 matches at 8 bases. This specimen was peripheral blood, taken before any cancer treatment. DNA for the CDR3: TGTGCCAGCCAGGGGGCAGGGAACTATGGCTACACCTTC. Translating it yields CASQGAGNYGYTF.